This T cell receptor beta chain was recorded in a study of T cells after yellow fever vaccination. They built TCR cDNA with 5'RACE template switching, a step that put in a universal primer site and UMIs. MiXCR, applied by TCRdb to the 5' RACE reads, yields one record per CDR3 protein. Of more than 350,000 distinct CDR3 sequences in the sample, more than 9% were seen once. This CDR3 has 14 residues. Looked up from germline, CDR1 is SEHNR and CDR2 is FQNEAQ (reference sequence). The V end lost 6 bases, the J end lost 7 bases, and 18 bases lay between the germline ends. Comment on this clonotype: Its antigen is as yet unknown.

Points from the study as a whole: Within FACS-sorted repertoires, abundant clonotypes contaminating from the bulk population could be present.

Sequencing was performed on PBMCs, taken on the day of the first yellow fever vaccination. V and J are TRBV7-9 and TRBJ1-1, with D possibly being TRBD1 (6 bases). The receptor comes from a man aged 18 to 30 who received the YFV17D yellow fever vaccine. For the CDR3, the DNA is TGTGCCAGCAGTTTTGCTCAGGGGAACGGTGAAGCTTTCTTT. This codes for CASSFAQGNGEAFF.